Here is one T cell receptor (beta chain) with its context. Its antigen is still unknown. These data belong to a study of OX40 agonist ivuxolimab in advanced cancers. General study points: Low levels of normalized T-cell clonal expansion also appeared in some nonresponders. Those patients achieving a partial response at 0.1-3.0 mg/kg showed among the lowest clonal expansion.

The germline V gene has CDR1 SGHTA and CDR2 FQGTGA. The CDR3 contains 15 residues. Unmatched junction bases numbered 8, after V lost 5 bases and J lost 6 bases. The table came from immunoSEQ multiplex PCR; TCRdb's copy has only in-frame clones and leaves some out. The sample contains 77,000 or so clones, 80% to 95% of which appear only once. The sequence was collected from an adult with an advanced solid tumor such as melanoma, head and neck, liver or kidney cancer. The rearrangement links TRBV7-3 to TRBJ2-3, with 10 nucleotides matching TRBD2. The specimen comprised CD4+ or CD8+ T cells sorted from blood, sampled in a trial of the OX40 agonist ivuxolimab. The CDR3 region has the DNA TGTGCCAGCAGCCTACTAGCGGGGAATTGGGATACGCAGTATTTT. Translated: CASSLLAGNWDTQYF.